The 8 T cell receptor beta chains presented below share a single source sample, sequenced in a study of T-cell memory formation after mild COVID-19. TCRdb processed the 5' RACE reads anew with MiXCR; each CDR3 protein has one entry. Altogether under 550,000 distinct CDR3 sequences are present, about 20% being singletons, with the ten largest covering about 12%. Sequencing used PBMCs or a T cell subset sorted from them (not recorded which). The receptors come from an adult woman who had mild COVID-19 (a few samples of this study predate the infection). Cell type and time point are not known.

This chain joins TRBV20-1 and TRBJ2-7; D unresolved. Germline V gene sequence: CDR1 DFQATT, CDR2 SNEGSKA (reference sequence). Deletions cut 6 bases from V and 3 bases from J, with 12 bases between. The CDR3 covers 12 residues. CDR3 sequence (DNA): TGCAGTGCCCCGGCGAGCCTCTACGAGCAGTACTTC. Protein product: CSAPASLYEQYF.

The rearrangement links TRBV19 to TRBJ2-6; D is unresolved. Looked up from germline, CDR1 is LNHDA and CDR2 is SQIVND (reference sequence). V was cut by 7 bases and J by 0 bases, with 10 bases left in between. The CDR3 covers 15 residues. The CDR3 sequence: CASTQTPSGANVLTF. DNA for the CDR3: TGTGCCAGTACCCAAACCCCCTCTGGGGCCAACGTCCTGACTTTC.

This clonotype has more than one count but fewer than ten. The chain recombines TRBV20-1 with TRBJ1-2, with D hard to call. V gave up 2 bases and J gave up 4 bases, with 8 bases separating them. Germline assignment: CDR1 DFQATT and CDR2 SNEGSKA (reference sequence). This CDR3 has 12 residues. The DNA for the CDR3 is TGCAGTGCTAGAAGGCAGAGCTATGGCTACACCTTC. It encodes CSARRQSYGYTF.

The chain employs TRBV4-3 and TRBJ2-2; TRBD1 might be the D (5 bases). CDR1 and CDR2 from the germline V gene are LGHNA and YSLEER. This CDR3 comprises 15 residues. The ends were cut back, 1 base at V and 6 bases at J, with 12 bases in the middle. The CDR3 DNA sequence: TGCGCCAGCAGCCAAGTGAGGCCAGGGCCCGGGGAGCTGTTTTTT. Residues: CASSQVRPGPGELFF.

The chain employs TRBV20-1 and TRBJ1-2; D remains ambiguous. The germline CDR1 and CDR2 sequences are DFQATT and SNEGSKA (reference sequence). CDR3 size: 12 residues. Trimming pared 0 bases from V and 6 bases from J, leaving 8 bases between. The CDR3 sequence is CSARDWSDGYTF. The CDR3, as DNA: TGCAGTGCTAGAGATTGGAGCGATGGCTACACCTTC.

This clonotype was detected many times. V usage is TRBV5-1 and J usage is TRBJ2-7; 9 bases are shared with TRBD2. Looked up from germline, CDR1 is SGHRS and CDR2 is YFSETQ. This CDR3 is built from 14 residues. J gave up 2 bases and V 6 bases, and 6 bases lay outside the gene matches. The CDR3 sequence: CASKPAGGAYEQYF. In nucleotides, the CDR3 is TGCGCCAGCAAACCAGCGGGGGGTGCCTACGAGCAGTACTTC.

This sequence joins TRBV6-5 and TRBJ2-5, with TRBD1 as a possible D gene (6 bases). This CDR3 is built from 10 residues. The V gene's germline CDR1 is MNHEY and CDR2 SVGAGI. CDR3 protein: CGQGQETQYF. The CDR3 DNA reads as TGTGGGCAGGGGCAAGAGACCCAGTACTTC.

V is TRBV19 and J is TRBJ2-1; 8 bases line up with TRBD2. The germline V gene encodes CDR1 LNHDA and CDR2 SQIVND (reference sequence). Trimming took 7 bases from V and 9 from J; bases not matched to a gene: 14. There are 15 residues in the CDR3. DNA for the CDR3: TGTGCCAGTACTCGGGGGGCTAGCGGGTTGATTGAGCAGTTCTTC. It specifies CASTRGASGLIEQFF.